This entry concerns a single T cell receptor beta chain. The antigen this receptor binds is unknown. Base qualities are not recorded, but no much larger clone differs from it by a single base. The entry originates in a study of blood T cell repertoires in COVID-19 (dated by TCRdb to the early 2020s). General notes on the study: Samples covering the acute and convalescent phases of COVID-19 were provided by collaborators in the United States, Italy and Spain. The repertoires were made available in a free public database intended to serve as a resource for research on the immune response to SARS-CoV-2. HLA class I and class II types, where available, came from metadata supplied by the sample provider rather than from assay-based typing. The samples were drawn from two sources: the first 160 participants of the ongoing ImmuneRACE study, and some 1,300 subjects contributed by 6 global collaborators. The prospective study material was composed of cDNA or gDNA derived from T cells, B-cell-depleted T cells, or PBMCs. A de-identified subject ID, COVID-19 status, age in years and sex were almost always included in the sample metadata. Deeply sampled blood TCRbeta repertoires from subjects exposed to, actively infected with, or recovered from COVID-19 were included in the dataset. General conclusions and limits of the study: The quantity of clinical and demographic metadata differed by source and by participant and was supplied without curation.

Reading from cysteine to phenylalanine, the CDR3 counts 15 amino acids. Just the 45-base CDR3 DNA is kept, in frame starting at base 1. The CDR1 and CDR2 encoded by the germline V gene (reference sequence) are LGHDT and YNNKEL. Clipping removes 4 bases from V and 1 base from J, with 4 as the unmatched junction base count. Participants in the prospective study were enrolled through a virtual design, were aged 18 to 89 years, and lived in roughly 24 United States geographic areas. In the prospective study, cohorts were assigned on the basis of participant-reported clinical history obtained from a screening survey and a study questionnaire. Recovered participants in ImmuneRACE Cohort 3 were defined as having two consecutive negative NP/OP PCR tests, clearance from a healthcare professional, or resolution of symptoms. In the prospective study, whole blood, serum and a nasopharyngeal or oropharyngeal swab were collected from each participant by mobile phlebotomists. Over an approximately 2-month period, participants in the prospective study had the option of providing additional blood draws and questionnaires. Before DNA extraction, blood samples from the prospective study were shipped at room temperature or frozen.

TCRbeta CDR3 regions were amplified from genomic DNA by means of the immunoSEQ Assay, a bias-controlled multiplex PCR. The study's own analysis went as follows. Nucleated cell counts per sample were estimated from amplification of reference gene primers within the assay. To quantify the absolute abundance of each unique TCRbeta CDR3 rearrangement, sequence reads were collapsed and filtered. For each sample, productive Simpson clonality was calculated as the square root of Simpson's diversity index over productive rearrangements. In TCRdb, the immuneACCESS table is reduced to in-frame sequences with V and J assigned. These tables do not hold every clone; where another copy was compared, an unresolved V gene accounts for under half, and the others remain unexplained. D and trimming were read from the DNA, whereas the V and J calls and clone size are those reported in that table. This sample comprises approximately 170,000 clones, approximately 80% of them detected only once. The ten largest clones capture 9.5% to 15% of the sample.

Recombination connected TRBV3-1 (or the pseudogene TRBV3-2) to TRBJ2-1; 7 bases in the middle match TRBD1. This TCR came from a man aged 50 to 60 who had recovered from COVID-19. The sample consisted of PBMCs or T cells enriched from blood (not recorded which). The CDR3 region has the sequence CASSRGRGSYNEQFF. In nucleotide form, the sequence is TGTGCCAGCAGCCGCGGCAGGGGGTCCTACAATGAGCAGTTCTTC.